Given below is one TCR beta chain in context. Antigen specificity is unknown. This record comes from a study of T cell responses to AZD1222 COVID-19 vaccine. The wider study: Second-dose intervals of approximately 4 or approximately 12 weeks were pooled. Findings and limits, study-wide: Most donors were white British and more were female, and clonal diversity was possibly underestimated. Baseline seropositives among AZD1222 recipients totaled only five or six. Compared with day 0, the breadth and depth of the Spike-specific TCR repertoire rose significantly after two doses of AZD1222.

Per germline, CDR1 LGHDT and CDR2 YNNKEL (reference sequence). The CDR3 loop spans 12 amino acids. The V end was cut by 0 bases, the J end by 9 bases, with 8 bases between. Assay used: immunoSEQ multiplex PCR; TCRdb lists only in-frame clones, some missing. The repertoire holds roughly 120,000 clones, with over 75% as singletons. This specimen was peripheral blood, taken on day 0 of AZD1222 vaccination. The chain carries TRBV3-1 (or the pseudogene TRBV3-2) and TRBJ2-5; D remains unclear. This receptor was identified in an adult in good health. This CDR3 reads CASSQDPLAQYF. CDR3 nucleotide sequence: TGTGCCAGCAGCCAAGATCCCCTGGCCCAGTACTTC.